This entry features one T cell receptor beta chain sequence. The antigen is undetermined. These data come from a study of Ad26.COV2.S vaccination and SARS-CoV-2 variants. Findings and limits, study-wide: There was reportedly substantial breadth in spike-specific CD8+ and CD4+ T cell responses after vaccination. It was found that vaccine and placebo recipients had similar non-spike TCR breadth. Spike-specific TCR breadth was greater in vaccine than placebo recipients.

Sequencing used immunoSEQ multiplex PCR; TCRdb keeps in-frame clones, though not all of them. The table has tens of thousands of clones, more than 65% seen once. Germline-derived CDR1 and CDR2 are LNHDA and SQIVND (reference sequence). V dropped 6 bases and J dropped 5 bases, with 19 bases sitting between them. The CDR3 runs 15 residues. The V call is TRBV19, the J call TRBJ1-1; a possible D gene is TRBD1 (5 bases). This clonotype was obtained from a human donor who had recovered from COVID-19. Sample: peripheral blood, taken after recovery from COVID-19. The DNA of the CDR3 is TGTGCCAGTAGGGGGGAGGGATTCGGAGATACTGAAGCTTTCTTT. Translated, it gives CASRGEGFGDTEAFF.